Below, one TCR beta chain is given with its context. Its antigen is not identified. The CDR3 contains 14 residues. Trimming stripped 2 bases from V and 7 bases from J, with 12 bases between. CDR1 and CDR2 (germline): MDHEN, SYDVKM. This entry comes from a study of T cell responses to AZD1222 COVID-19 vaccine. Study-level points and caveats: Repertoire sampling was restricted to post-peak T cell response timepoints. CD4 TCRs linked to vaccination spanned spike, dominating at 160-218 and 743-854. The donors showed a predominance of white British ancestry and of females, with possible underestimation of clonal diversity. Baseline serology detected seropositivity in only a handful of AZD1222 recipients.

TCRdb's copy holds only in-frame clones and misses some; the assay was immunoSEQ multiplex PCR. The sample records some 170,000 clones, approximately 91% being singletons. This chain joins TRBV28 and TRBJ2-1; perhaps TRBD1 as D (5 bases). This receptor was identified in an adult in good health. The sample was peripheral blood, taken on day 0 of AZD1222 vaccination. In DNA, the CDR3 is TGTGCCAGCAGTTTAAGGGGCGAACGAAATGAGCAGTTCTTC. It codes for CASSLRGERNEQFF.